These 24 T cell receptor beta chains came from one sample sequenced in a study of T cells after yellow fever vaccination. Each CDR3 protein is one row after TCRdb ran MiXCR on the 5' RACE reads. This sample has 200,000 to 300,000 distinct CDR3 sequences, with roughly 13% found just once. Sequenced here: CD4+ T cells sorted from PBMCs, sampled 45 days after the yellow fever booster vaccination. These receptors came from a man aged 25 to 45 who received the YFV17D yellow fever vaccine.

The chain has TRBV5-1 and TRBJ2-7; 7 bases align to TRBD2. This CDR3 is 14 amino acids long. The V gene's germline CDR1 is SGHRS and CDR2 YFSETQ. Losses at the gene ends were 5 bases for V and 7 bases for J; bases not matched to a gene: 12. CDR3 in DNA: TGCGCCAGCAGTTCTATCGCGGGAGTGGGGGAGCAGTACTTC. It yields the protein CASSSIAGVGEQYF.

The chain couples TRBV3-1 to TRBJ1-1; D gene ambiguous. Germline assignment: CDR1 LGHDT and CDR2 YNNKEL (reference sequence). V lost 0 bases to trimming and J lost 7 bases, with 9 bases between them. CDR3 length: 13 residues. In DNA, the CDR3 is TGTGCCAGCAGCCAAGACAGGCGAAATGAAGCTTTCTTT. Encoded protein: CASSQDRRNEAFF.

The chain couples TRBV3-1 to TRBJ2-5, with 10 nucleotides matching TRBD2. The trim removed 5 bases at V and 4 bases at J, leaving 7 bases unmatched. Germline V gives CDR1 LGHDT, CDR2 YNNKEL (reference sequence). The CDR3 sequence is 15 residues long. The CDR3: CASSWLAGAGETQYF. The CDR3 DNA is TGTGCCAGCAGCTGGCTAGCGGGAGCGGGAGAGACCCAGTACTTC.

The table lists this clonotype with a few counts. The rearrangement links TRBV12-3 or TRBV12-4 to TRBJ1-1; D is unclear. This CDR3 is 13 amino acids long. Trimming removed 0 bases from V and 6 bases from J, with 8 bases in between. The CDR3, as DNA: TGTGCCAGCAGTTTAGCCGGGGTCCCTGAAGCTTTCTTT. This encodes CASSLAGVPEAFF.

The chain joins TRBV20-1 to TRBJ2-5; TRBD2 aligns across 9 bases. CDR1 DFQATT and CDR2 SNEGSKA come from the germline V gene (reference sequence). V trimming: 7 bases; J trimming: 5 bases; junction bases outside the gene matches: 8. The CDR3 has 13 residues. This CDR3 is CSGGASGAETQYF. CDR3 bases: TGCAGTGGGGGCGCTAGCGGGGCCGAGACCCAGTACTTC.

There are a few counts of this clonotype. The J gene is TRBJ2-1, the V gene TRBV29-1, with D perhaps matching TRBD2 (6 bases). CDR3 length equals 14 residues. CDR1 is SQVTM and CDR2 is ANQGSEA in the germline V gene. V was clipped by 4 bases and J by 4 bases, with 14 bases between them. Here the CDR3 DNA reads TGCAGCGTTGCTAGGGAGGCCCCTTACAATGAGCAGTTCTTC. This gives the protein CSVAREAPYNEQFF.

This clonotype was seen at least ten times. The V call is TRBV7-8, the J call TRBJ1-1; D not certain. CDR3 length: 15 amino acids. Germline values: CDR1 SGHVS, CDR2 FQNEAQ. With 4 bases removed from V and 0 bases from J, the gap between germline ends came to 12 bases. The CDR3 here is CASSSTRGLNTEAFF. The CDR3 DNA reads TGTGCCAGCAGCTCTACCCGGGGTTTGAACACTGAAGCTTTCTTT.

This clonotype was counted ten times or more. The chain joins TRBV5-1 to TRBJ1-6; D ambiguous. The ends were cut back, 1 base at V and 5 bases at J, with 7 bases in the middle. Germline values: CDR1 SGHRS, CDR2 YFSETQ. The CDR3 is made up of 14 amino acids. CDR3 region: CASSLRDNNSPLHF. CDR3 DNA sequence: TGCGCCAGCAGCTTGAGGGATAATAATTCACCCCTCCACTTT.

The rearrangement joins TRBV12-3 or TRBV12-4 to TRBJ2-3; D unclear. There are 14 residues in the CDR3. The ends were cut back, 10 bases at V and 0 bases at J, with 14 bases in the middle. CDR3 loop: CATKTGSSTDTQYF. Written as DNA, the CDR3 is TGTGCCACCAAGACGGGCAGTAGCACAGATACGCAGTATTTT.

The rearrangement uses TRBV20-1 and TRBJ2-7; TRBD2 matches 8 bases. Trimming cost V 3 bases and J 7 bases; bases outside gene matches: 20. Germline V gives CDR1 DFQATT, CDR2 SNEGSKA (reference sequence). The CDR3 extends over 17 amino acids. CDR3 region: CSASGTGTREFKSEQYF. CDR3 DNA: TGCAGTGCTAGTGGGACCGGGACTAGGGAGTTTAAAAGTGAGCAGTACTTC.

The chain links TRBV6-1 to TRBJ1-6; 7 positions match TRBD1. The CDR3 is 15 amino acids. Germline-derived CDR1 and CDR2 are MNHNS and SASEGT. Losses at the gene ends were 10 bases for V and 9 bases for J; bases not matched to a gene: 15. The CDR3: CATRMTGWEGSPLHF. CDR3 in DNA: TGTGCCACCCGCATGACAGGGTGGGAGGGTTCACCCCTCCACTTT.

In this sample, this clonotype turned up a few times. The CDR3 region is CSVAQGYNQPQHF. The CDR3 DNA is TGCAGCGTTGCCCAGGGGTACAATCAGCCCCAGCATTTT. The chain has TRBV29-1 and TRBJ1-5; TRBD1 is a possible D gene (6 bases). CDR3 length equals 13 residues. CDR1 is SQVTM and CDR2 is ANQGSEA in the germline V gene. V dropped 4 bases and J dropped 3 bases, with 10 bases sitting between them.

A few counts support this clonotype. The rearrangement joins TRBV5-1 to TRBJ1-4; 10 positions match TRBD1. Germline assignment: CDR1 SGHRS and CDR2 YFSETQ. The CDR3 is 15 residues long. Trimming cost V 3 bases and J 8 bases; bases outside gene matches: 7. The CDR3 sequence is CASSWDRGEGEKLFF. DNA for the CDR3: TGCGCCAGCAGCTGGGACAGGGGAGAAGGAGAAAAACTGTTTTTT.

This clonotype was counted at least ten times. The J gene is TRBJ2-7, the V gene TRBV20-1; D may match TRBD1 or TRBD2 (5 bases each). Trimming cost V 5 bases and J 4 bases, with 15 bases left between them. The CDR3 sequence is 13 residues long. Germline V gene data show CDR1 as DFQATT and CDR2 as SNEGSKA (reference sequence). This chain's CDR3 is CSAHKVEGYEQYF. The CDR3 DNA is TGCAGTGCTCACAAGGTCGAGGGGTACGAGCAGTACTTC.

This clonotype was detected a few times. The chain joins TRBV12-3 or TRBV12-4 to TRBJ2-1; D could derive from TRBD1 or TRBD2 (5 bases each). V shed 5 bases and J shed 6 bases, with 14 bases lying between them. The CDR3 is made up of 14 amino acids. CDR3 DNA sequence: TGTGCCAGCAGTAGAACAACGGGGCTCAATGAGCAGTTCTTC. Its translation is CASSRTTGLNEQFF.

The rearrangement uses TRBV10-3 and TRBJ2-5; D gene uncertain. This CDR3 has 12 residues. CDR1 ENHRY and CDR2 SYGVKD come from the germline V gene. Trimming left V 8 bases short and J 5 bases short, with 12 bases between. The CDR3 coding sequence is TGTGCCATCGGCAGCGTCCAGGAGACCCAGTACTTC. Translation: CAIGSVQETQYF.

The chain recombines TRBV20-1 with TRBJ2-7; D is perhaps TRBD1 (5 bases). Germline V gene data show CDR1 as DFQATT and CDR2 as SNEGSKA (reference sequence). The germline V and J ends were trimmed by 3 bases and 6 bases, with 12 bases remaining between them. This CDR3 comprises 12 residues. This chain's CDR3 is CSARAGLVEQYF. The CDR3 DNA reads TGCAGTGCTAGGGCAGGGCTCGTCGAGCAGTACTTC.

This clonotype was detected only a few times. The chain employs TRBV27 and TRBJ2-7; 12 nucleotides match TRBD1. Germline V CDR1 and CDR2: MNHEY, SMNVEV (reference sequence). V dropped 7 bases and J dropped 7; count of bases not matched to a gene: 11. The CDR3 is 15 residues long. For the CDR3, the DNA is TGTGCCAGCAAAGGGCCGGGACAGGGGGCGAGGGAGCAGTACTTC. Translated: CASKGPGQGAREQYF.

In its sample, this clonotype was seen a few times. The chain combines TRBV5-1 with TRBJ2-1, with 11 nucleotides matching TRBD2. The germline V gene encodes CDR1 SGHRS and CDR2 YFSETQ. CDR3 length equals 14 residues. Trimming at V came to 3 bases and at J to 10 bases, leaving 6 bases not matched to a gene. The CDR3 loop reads CASSSGLAGGEQFF. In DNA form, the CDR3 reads TGCGCCAGCAGCTCCGGACTAGCGGGTGGAGAGCAGTTCTTC.

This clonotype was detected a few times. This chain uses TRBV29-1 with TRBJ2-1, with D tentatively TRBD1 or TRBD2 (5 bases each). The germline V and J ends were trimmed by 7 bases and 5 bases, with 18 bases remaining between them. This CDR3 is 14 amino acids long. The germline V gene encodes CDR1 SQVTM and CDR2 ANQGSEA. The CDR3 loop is CSGEGSPLDNEQFF. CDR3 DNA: TGCAGCGGAGAGGGGTCGCCCCTTGACAATGAGCAGTTCTTC.

The CDR3 nucleotides are TGCAGTGCTAGGGGGACTAGTGATATAAATGAGCAGTTCTTC. Protein: CSARGTSDINEQFF. The chain uses TRBV20-1 and TRBJ2-1; the match to TRBD2 covers 8 bases. Germline CDR1 and CDR2: DFQATT and SNEGSKA (reference sequence). The CDR3 covers 14 residues. V trimming: 3 bases; J trimming: 7 bases; junction bases outside the gene matches: 8.

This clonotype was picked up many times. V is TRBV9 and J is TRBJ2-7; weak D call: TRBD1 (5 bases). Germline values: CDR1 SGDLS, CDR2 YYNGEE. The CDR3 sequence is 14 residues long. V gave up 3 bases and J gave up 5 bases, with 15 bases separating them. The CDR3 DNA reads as TGTGCCAGCAGCGCGGGTGGGGCGCGGAACGAGCAGTACTTC. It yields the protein CASSAGGARNEQYF.

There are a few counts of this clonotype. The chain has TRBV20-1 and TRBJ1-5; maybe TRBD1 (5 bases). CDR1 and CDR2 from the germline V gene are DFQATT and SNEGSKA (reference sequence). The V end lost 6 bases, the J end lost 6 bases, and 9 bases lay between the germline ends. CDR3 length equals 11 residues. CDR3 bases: TGCAGTGCAGGGACCCGTCAGCCCCAGCATTTT. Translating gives CSAGTRQPQHF.

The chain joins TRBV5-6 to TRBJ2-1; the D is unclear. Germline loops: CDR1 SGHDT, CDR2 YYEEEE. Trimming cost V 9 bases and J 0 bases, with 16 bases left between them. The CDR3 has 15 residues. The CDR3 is CAMSPGLVSYNEQFF. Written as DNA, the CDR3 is TGTGCCATGAGCCCCGGGCTCGTCTCCTACAATGAGCAGTTCTTC.